What follows are 26 T cell receptor beta chains derived from one specimen sequenced in a study of PD-L1 blockade in urothelial cancer. Sample time point: pretreatment peripheral blood. Measured with immunoSEQ multiplex PCR; TCRdb has only the in-frame clones, and not every one. The sample consists of 84,000 or so clones, more than 75% of them appearing once. The sample was PBMCs, taken around atezolizumab (anti-PD-L1) treatment. These receptors originate from a man aged 60 to 75 with urothelial cancer.

J is TRBJ2-5 and V is TRBV18; 8 bases are a match to TRBD1. CDR3 length: 15 residues. Germline V CDR1 and CDR2: KGHSH, LQKENI. Trimming at V came to 3 bases and at J to 5 bases, leaving 8 bases not matched to a gene. This CDR3 is CASSPPSGGKETQYF. CDR3 in DNA: TGTGCCAGCTCACCCCCATCAGGGGGCAAGGAGACCCAGTACTTC.

J is TRBJ2-2 and V is TRBV5-1; 7 bases are a match to TRBD1. Germline trimming cut 2 bases from V and 2 bases from J; bases unmatched to any gene: 3. Per the germline V gene, CDR1 is SGHRS and CDR2 is YFSETQ. This CDR3 contains 15 residues. In DNA form, the CDR3 reads TGCGCCAGCAGCTTCTGGACAGGAAACACCGGGGAGCTGTTTTTT. It is translated as CASSFWTGNTGELFF.

The gene calls are TRBV18 and TRBJ1-2; weak D call: TRBD1 (6 bases). Germline V gene data show CDR1 as KGHSH and CDR2 as LQKENI. Trimming stripped 3 bases from V and 3 bases from J, with 11 bases between. The CDR3 length is 14 residues. CDR3 region: CASSPSGGDYGYTF. DNA of the CDR3: TGTGCCAGCTCACCGTCGGGGGGCGACTATGGCTACACCTTC.

V is TRBV9 and J is TRBJ2-1; 9 bases line up with TRBD1. This CDR3 spans 17 amino acids. The V and J ends lost 1 base and 4 bases, in that order; junction bases with no gene match: 9. The germline CDR1 and CDR2 sequences are SGDLS and YYNGEE. The CDR3 sequence: CASSVNKRTGDYNEQFF. The CDR3 DNA reads as TGTGCCAGCAGCGTAAATAAACGGACAGGGGATTACAATGAGCAGTTCTTC.

CDR3 in amino acids: CASNTGASNQPQHF. Here the CDR3 DNA reads TGTGCCAGCAACACAGGGGCGAGCAATCAGCCCCAGCATTTT. V usage is TRBV6-5 and J usage is TRBJ1-5; 7 bases are shared with TRBD1. The germline CDR1 and CDR2 sequences are MNHEY and SVGAGI. The CDR3 is 14 amino acids. Unmatched junction bases numbered 4, after V lost 7 bases and J lost 1 base.

V usage is TRBV4-3 and J usage is TRBJ2-7; no reliable D call. This CDR3 has 14 residues. Germline values: CDR1 LGHNA, CDR2 YSLEER. Trimming took off 0 bases at V and 3 bases at J, with 9 bases between the two ends. The CDR3 loop reads CASSQEIIVYEQYF. For the CDR3, the DNA is TGCGCCAGCAGCCAAGAGATAATAGTCTACGAGCAGTACTTC.

This clone occurred once. The chain has TRBV5-1 and TRBJ1-2; TRBD1 is a possible D gene (5 bases). Germline CDR1 SGHRS, CDR2 YFSETQ. Trimming stripped 0 bases from V and 7 bases from J, with 22 bases between. The CDR3 is made up of 17 amino acids. CDR3: CASSLAGGRRSRGGYTF. The CDR3 nucleotides are TGCGCCAGCAGCTTGGCCGGGGGACGCCGCTCGAGAGGTGGCTACACCTTC.

The chain links TRBV11-3 to TRBJ1-1; 9 bases match TRBD1. Trimming at V came to 5 bases and at J to 2 bases, leaving 3 bases not matched to a gene. Germline V gene sequence: CDR1 SGHNT, CDR2 YENEEA. CDR3 length: 14 amino acids. CDR3 region: CASSVTGGNTEAFF. The DNA of the CDR3 is TGTGCCAGCAGCGTAACAGGGGGCAACACTGAAGCTTTCTTT.

This chain uses TRBV9 with TRBJ2-1; D gene ambiguous. The CDR3 contains 14 residues. In germline, CDR1 is SGDLS, CDR2 YYNGEE. The V gene lost 0 bases and the J gene lost 7 bases, with 11 bases spanning the gap. CDR3 DNA: TGTGCCAGCAGCGTAGTTAACAGCCAAAATGAGCAGTTCTTC. This sequence encodes CASSVVNSQNEQFF. Supplemented by reference TRBV9 and TRBJ2-1, the full variable domain reads DSGVTQTPKHLITATGQRVTLRCSPRSGDLSVYWYQQSLDQGLQFLIQYYNGEERAKGNILERFSAQQFPDLHSELNLSSLELGDSALYFCASSVVNSQNEQFFGPGTRLTVL.

This clone has more than one count but fewer than ten. V is TRBV7-2 and J is TRBJ2-3; D possibly corresponds to TRBD1 (6 bases). The CDR3 runs 13 residues. In germline, CDR1 is SGHTA, CDR2 FQGNSA. V lost 6 bases and J 7 bases, leaving 14 bases between the germline ends. The CDR3 reads CASRAQGGYTQYF. The CDR3 region has the DNA TGTGCCAGCAGAGCACAGGGTGGATATACGCAGTATTTT.

The table lists this clone with a count of one. V usage is TRBV7-9 and J usage is TRBJ1-1; 7 bases fit TRBD1. The CDR3 consists of 15 residues. Germline CDR1 is SEHNR and CDR2 is FQNEAQ (reference sequence). The trim removed 1 base at V and 1 base at J, leaving 3 bases unmatched. The CDR3 here is CASSLERQGNTEAFF. The CDR3 DNA follows: TGTGCCAGCAGCTTAGAGCGACAGGGGAACACTGAAGCTTTCTTT.

The genes are TRBV6-4 and TRBJ2-1; 11 nucleotides align to TRBD2. V dropped 2 bases and J dropped 4; count of bases not matched to a gene: 4. The CDR3 runs 16 residues. The germline V gene encodes CDR1 MRHNA and CDR2 SNTAGT. Written as DNA, the CDR3 is TGTGCCAGCAGTGACATAGCGGGAGGGCCTTACAATGAGCAGTTCTTC. Translated, it gives CASSDIAGGPYNEQFF.

This clone has more than one count but fewer than ten. CDR3 in DNA: TGTGCCAGCAGAACACCGGGACAGGAGGGAAACATTCAGTACTTC. It is translated as CASRTPGQEGNIQYF. The V call is TRBV2, the J call TRBJ2-4; 8 nucleotides align to TRBD1. The CDR3 has 15 residues. Trimming removed 6 bases from V and 6 bases from J; junction bases left unmatched: 10. Looked up from germline, CDR1 is SNHLY and CDR2 is FYNNEI. Based on the CDR3 plus reference TRBV2 and TRBJ2-4, the full variable domain is EPEVTQTPSHQVTQMGQEVILRCVPISNHLYFYWYRQILGQKVEFLVSFYNNEISEKSEIFDDQFSVERPDGSNFTLKIRSTKLEDSAMYFCASRTPGQEGNIQYFGAGTRLSVL.

The chain is built from TRBV4-1 and TRBJ1-5, with a weak D call TRBD1 (5 bases). Germline V gene sequence: CDR1 MGHRA, CDR2 YSYEKL. The CDR3 is 14 residues long. The ends were cut back, 2 bases at V and 6 bases at J, with 11 bases in the middle. The chain's CDR3 is CASSQPQGGQPQHF. DNA of the CDR3: TGCGCCAGCAGCCAACCCCAGGGTGGTCAGCCCCAGCATTTT.

This clone occurred a few times. CDR3 protein: CASSLLPGGANSEQYF. DNA for the CDR3: TGCGCCAGCAGCTTGCTTCCAGGGGGAGCCAATTCCGAGCAGTACTTC. The V gene is TRBV5-1, the J gene TRBJ2-7; TRBD1 matches 7 bases. J gave up 6 bases and V 1 base, and 13 bases lay outside the gene matches. This CDR3 region has 16 residues. Germline assignment: CDR1 SGHRS and CDR2 YFSETQ.

The V and J genes are TRBV6-6 and TRBJ1-6; 9 bases match TRBD1. The V segment lost 5 bases and the J segment 9 bases; nucleotides outside the gene matches: 2. Germline CDR1 reads MNHNY; CDR2 reads SVGAGI (reference sequence). The CDR3 totals 13 residues. The CDR3 coding sequence is TGTGCCAGCAGTCCGACAGGGGGTTCACCCCTCCACTTT. Translation gives CASSPTGGSPLHF.

This clone was seen only a few times. This rearrangement joins TRBV7-9 to TRBJ2-7; D possibly corresponds to TRBD1 (6 bases). The length of the CDR3 is 13 residues. The germline V gene has CDR1 SEHNR and CDR2 FQNEAQ (reference sequence). Between the trimmed V and J ends, which lost 5 bases and 9 bases, there was a span of 17 bases. CDR3 in DNA: TGTGCCAGCAGCCCTAAAGAGGGGGTAGGGCAGTACTTC. Protein: CASSPKEGVGQYF.

V gene TRBV28 combines with J gene TRBJ1-5; D remains unclear. This CDR3 comprises 11 residues. With 5 bases removed from V and 11 bases from J, the gap between germline ends came to 10 bases. The germline CDR1 and CDR2 sequences are MDHEN and SYDVKM. The CDR3 loop reads CASSNRGTQHF. The CDR3 DNA is TGTGCCAGCAGTAACCGCGGAACCCAGCATTTT.

The CDR3 loop reads CASSRPGTGDDEQFF. Here the CDR3 DNA reads TGTGCCAGCAGCCGGCCCGGGACAGGGGACGATGAGCAGTTCTTC. V usage is TRBV7-9 and J usage is TRBJ2-1; 10 bases agree with TRBD1. Germline values: CDR1 SEHNR, CDR2 FQNEAQ (reference sequence). CDR3 length equals 15 residues. Unmatched junction bases numbered 9, after V lost 5 bases and J lost 8 bases.

This clone was found a few times. The junction does not match germline at one end; this may be a read error. The chain recombines TRBV7-7 with TRBJ2-7, with 8 bases that match TRBD2. There are 14 residues in the CDR3. Germline V gives CDR1 SSHAT, CDR2 FNYEAQ (reference sequence). Written as DNA, the CDR3 is TGTGCTAGCAGCTTACGTCGCGGGGGGTACGAGCAGTACTTC. Translating it yields CASSLRRGGYEQYF.

The gene calls are TRBV11-3 and TRBJ2-4; tentative D call: TRBD2 (5 bases). Germline V CDR1 and CDR2: SGHNT, YENEEA. CDR3 length: 16 residues. The V end lost 3 bases, the J end lost 2 bases, and 14 bases lay between the germline ends. The CDR3 sequence: CASSFTSLATKNIQYF. DNA for the CDR3: TGTGCCAGCAGCTTTACTAGTCTGGCAACCAAAAACATTCAGTACTTC.

V usage is TRBV13 and J usage is TRBJ1-4; 7 bases agree with TRBD1. Germline V gene lookup returns CDR1 PRHDT and CDR2 FYEKMQ (reference sequence). The length of the CDR3 is 16 residues. J gave up 8 bases and V 8 bases, and 17 bases lay outside the gene matches. For the CDR3, the DNA is TGTGCCAGCCGACCTTACTTATCAGGGGGTCGGGAAAAACTGTTTTTT. Protein product: CASRPYLSGGREKLFF.

This clone was observed a few times. The chain uses TRBV5-1 and TRBJ2-7; 7 bases align to TRBD2. The germline V gene has CDR1 SGHRS and CDR2 YFSETQ. The CDR3 extends over 14 amino acids. J gave up 3 bases and V 0 bases, and 3 bases lay outside the gene matches. The CDR3 DNA sequence: TGCGCCAGCAGCTTGGAACGGGAGGTCTACGAGCAGTACTTC. This encodes CASSLEREVYEQYF.

The chain carries TRBV9 and TRBJ2-3; D not certain. There are 16 residues in the CDR3. The V end was cut by 0 bases, the J end by 0 bases, with 11 bases between. Germline assignment: CDR1 SGDLS and CDR2 YYNGEE. CDR3 bases: TGTGCCAGCAGCGTAGGCGGCGGAGAGAGCACAGATACGCAGTATTTT. It specifies CASSVGGGESTDTQYF. Supplemented by reference TRBV9 and TRBJ2-3, the full variable domain reads DSGVTQTPKHLITATGQRVTLRCSPRSGDLSVYWYQQSLDQGLQFLIQYYNGEERAKGNILERFSAQQFPDLHSELNLSSLELGDSALYFCASSVGGGESTDTQYFGPGTRLTVL.

The chain has TRBV7-9 and TRBJ1-6; a weak D match, TRBD1 (6 bases). The CDR3 sequence is 14 residues long. Germline V gives CDR1 SEHNR, CDR2 FQNEAQ (reference sequence). The germline V and J ends were trimmed by 3 bases and 11 bases, with 14 bases remaining between them. Written as DNA, the CDR3 is TGTGCCAGCAGCTTTAGACAGGACGGCCCACCCCTCCACTTT. This gives the protein CASSFRQDGPPLHF.

The J gene is TRBJ1-2, the V gene TRBV2; TRBD1 is a possible D gene (6 bases). The V and J ends lost 5 bases and 7 bases respectively, with 11 bases between them. CDR3 size: 12 residues. The germline gives CDR1 SNHLY, CDR2 FYNNEI. Here the CDR3 DNA reads TGTGCCAGCAGTTGGGACAAAGCTGGCTACACCTTC. Translating gives CASSWDKAGYTF. Combining the CDR3 with reference TRBV2 and TRBJ1-2 gives the whole variable domain EPEVTQTPSHQVTQMGQEVILRCVPISNHLYFYWYRQILGQKVEFLVSFYNNEISEKSEIFDDQFSVERPDGSNFTLKIRSTKLEDSAMYFCASSWDKAGYTFGSGTRLTVV.